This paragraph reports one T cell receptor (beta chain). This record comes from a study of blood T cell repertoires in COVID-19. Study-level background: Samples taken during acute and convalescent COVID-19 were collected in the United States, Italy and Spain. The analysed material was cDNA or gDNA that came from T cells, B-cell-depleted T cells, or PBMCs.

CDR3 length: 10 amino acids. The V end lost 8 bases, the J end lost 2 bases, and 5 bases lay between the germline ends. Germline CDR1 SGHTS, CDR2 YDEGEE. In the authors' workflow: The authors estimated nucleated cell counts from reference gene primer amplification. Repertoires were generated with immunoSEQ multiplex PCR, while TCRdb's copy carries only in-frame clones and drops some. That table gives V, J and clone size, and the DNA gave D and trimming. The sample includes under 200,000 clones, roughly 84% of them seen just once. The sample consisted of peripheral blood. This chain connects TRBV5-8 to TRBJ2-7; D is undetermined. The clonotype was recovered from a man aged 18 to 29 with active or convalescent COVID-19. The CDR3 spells CASETYEQYF. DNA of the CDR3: TGTGCCAGTGAGACCTACGAGCAGTACTTC.